The 14 T cell receptor beta chains in this list originate from one sample, sequenced in a study of beta chain features in type 1 diabetes. Since all of the isolated RNA was reverse transcribed, expressed TCRB transcripts were what got sequenced. The method was immunoSEQ multiplex PCR; TCRdb's version includes in-frame clones alone and lacks a portion of them. The table shows more than 300,000 clones, with 6.5% to 10% occurring only once. The source material was central memory CD4+ T cells from blood. The receptors come from a woman under 30 in good health.

This clone was counted at least ten times. The rearrangement joins TRBV4-3 to TRBJ1-3; the D is unclear. V lost 6 bases to trimming and J lost 4 bases, with 7 bases between them. This CDR3 has 12 residues. Germline V gene data show CDR1 as LGHNA and CDR2 as YSLEER. The CDR3 coding sequence is TGCGCCAGCAGTCAGCAGGGAAACACCATATATTTT. Encoded protein: CASSQQGNTIYF.

V and J are TRBV2 and TRBJ2-7; 9 bases map to TRBD1. Germline-derived CDR1 and CDR2 are SNHLY and FYNNEI. The V segment lost 2 bases and the J segment 0 bases; nucleotides outside the gene matches: 2. The CDR3 totals 15 residues. This CDR3 is CASSEWGQGSYEQYF. The CDR3 DNA follows: TGTGCCAGCAGTGAATGGGGACAGGGCTCCTACGAGCAGTACTTC. The entire variable domain, with the rest obtained from reference TRBV2 and TRBJ2-7, is as follows: EPEVTQTPSHQVTQMGQEVILRCVPISNHLYFYWYRQILGQKVEFLVSFYNNEISEKSEIFDDQFSVERPDGSNFTLKIRSTKLEDSAMYFCASSEWGQGSYEQYFGPGTRLTVT.

The chain employs TRBV7-3 and TRBJ2-2; either TRBD1 or TRBD2 may fit D (5 bases each). The V gene's germline CDR1 is SGHTA and CDR2 FQGTGA. V was clipped by 7 bases and J by 1 base, with 10 bases between them. The CDR3 runs 14 residues. The CDR3, as DNA: TGTGCCAGCAAATGGGGGAGGAACACCGGGGAGCTGTTTTTT. Amino acids: CASKWGRNTGELFF.

This clone appeared a few times. This chain uses TRBV7-2 with TRBJ2-7; 7 bases map to TRBD1. The ends lost 1 base at V and 9 bases at J; junction bases unmatched: 18. Germline V gene sequence: CDR1 SGHTA, CDR2 FQGNSA. The CDR3 covers 17 residues. CDR3 sequence reads: CASSLEGQERKLRGQYF. As DNA, the CDR3 is TGTGCCAGCAGCTTAGAAGGACAGGAAAGGAAACTACGAGGGCAGTACTTC.

In this sample, this clone turned up a few times. The genes are TRBV11-2 and TRBJ2-1, with D possibly matching TRBD1 (7 bases). The germline V gene has CDR1 SGHAT and CDR2 FQNNGV. Trimming cost V 2 bases and J 5 bases, with 13 bases left between them. CDR3 length: 15 amino acids. The CDR3 loop is CASSLRQGGNNEQFF. CDR3 nucleotide sequence: TGTGCCAGCAGCTTACGACAGGGAGGTAACAATGAGCAGTTCTTC.

CDR3 DNA: TGTGCCAGCAGCTTAGGGGACAGGGAGACCCAGTACTTC. Amino acid sequence: CASSLGDRETQYF. This sequence joins TRBV11-2 and TRBJ2-5; TRBD1 matches at 8 bases. Germline CDR1 is SGHAT and CDR2 is FQNNGV. CDR3 size: 13 residues. After removal of 1 base from V and 5 bases from J, the junction contained 0 bases not matched to a gene.

CDR3 nucleotide sequence: TGTGCCAGCAGCCAAGGTTCTTCACGGGAAAAACTGTTTTTT. Protein product: CASSQGSSREKLFF. The chain uses TRBV4-2 and TRBJ1-4; no clear D. There are 14 residues in the CDR3. Per germline, CDR1 LGHNA and CDR2 YNFKEQ. Trimming pared 1 base from V and 8 bases from J, leaving 11 bases between.

This clone was picked up a small number of times. The gene calls are TRBV5-1 and TRBJ2-3; 8 nucleotides agree with TRBD1. The J segment lost 8 bases and the V segment lost 1 base, leaving 9 bases of the junction unmatched. Germline V gene lookup returns CDR1 SGHRS and CDR2 YFSETQ. The length of the CDR3 is 15 residues. Here the CDR3 DNA reads TGCGCCAGCAGCTTGATTTCAGGGGGCCAGGCTACGCAGTATTTT. Translating gives CASSLISGGQATQYF.

This clone was seen more than once but under ten times. This chain links TRBV6-5 with TRBJ1-2; no definite D call. In germline, CDR1 is MNHEY, CDR2 SVGAGI. V lost 5 bases and J lost 5, with 12 bases in between. The CDR3 has 13 residues. This chain's CDR3 is CASSVDTRYGYTF. CDR3 bases: TGTGCCAGCAGTGTCGACACCCGATATGGCTACACCTTC.

This clone was seen repeatedly, ten times or more. The chain joins TRBV7-8 to TRBJ2-1; 8 bases are shared with TRBD1. Germline CDR1 reads SGHVS; CDR2 reads FQNEAQ. The trim removed 1 base at V and 7 bases at J, leaving 9 bases unmatched. CDR3 length: 16 residues. The CDR3 spells CASSLVSGTGFNEQFF. The CDR3 region has the DNA TGTGCCAGCAGCTTAGTCTCCGGGACAGGATTTAATGAGCAGTTCTTC.

This clone has only a few counts. CDR3 residues: CASSPTGFYNEQFF. The CDR3 region has the DNA TGTGCCAGCAGCCCCACAGGGTTCTACAATGAGCAGTTCTTC. J is TRBJ2-1 and V is TRBV6-1; TRBD1 might be the D (6 bases). Germline V CDR1 and CDR2: MNHNS, SASEGT. Between the trimmed V and J ends, which lost 6 bases and 3 bases, there was a span of 12 bases. The CDR3 totals 14 residues.

This clone was counted between two and nine times. The chain is built from TRBV5-5 and TRBJ2-5; D is unresolved. This CDR3 spans 14 amino acids. In germline, CDR1 is SGHKS, CDR2 YYEKEE (reference sequence). V was cut by 4 bases and J by 1 base, with 11 bases left in between. The CDR3 DNA sequence: TGTGCCAGCAGCCCCTTTAGGTCCCAAGAGACCCAGTACTTC. This sequence encodes CASSPFRSQETQYF.

This clone showed up just a few times. This sequence joins TRBV4-3 and TRBJ2-1; D gene unclear. V lost 0 bases to trimming and J lost 0 bases, with 6 bases between them. The CDR3 runs to 15 residues. CDR1 and CDR2 (germline): LGHNA, YSLEER. In DNA, the CDR3 is TGCGCCAGCAGCCAAGACCACAGCTCCTACAATGAGCAGTTCTTC. Amino acid sequence: CASSQDHSSYNEQFF.

This clone came up a few times. The CDR3 nucleotides read TGTGCCACCAGCAGAGCCCCCCTAGGACGTGGCTACAATGAGCAGTTCTTC. Residues: CATSRAPLGRGYNEQFF. The rearrangement links TRBV15 to TRBJ2-1; D ambiguous. V shed 1 base and J shed 3 bases, with 16 bases lying between them. Germline assignment: CDR1 LNHNV and CDR2 YYDKDF (reference sequence). The CDR3 has 17 amino acids.